This T cell receptor (beta chain) was identified during a study of shared clonotypes between healthy human individuals (dated by TCRdb to the early 2020s). Looking at the study overall: Two women and a few men aged 18 to 49 years were included in the cohort. Per donor, leukapheresis produced somewhere between about 0.85 and 9.5 billion PBMCs. To estimate repertoire size and how much clonotype sharing occurs between individuals, the study deeply sequenced the blood TCR repertoires of about 5 healthy adults. Libraries were prepared and TCR repertoires were sequenced by different laboratories using diverse techniques, in order to increase sequencing depth and limit assay-specific biases. For each donor, CD4 naive and CD4 memory were each run on three plates, CD8 naive on two plates, and CD8 memory on one plate. Overall results and qualifications from the work: Rarefaction of sorted-subset datasets indicated incomplete sequencing despite the large sequencing depth. Naive subsets generally had larger estimated clonotype richness than memory subsets. The small number of donors limited the genetic and exposure-history diversity represented. Approximately 4.8% of naive CD4, around 4% of naive CD8, around 2.3% of memory CD4, and about 0.4% of memory CD8 clonotypes were shared across several donors. Compared with non-shared clonotypes, clonotypes shared by all four sorted-subset donors had higher generation probabilities. Pairwise subsampling indicated that sequencing depth was expected to affect the degree of clonotype sharing among donors. Sampling was limited to blood, and TCR repertoires in tissue likely differ from TCR repertoires in blood.

Using the deep immunoSEQ assay, TCR CDR3 regions were amplified from genomic DNA by multiplex PCR. Extracted genomic DNA from each cell subset was distributed evenly across all wells of several immunoSEQ 96-well plates, and each plate was treated as a replicate. For sorted subsets, approximately 0.2 ug of genomic DNA, equivalent to 30,000 or so T cell genomes, went into each replicate PCR. Purified libraries were quantified with a Qubit 3.0 fluorometer, sized on a Bioanalyzer 2100, and re-quantified with the KAPA Library Quantification kit. Every immunoSEQ 96-well plate was sequenced on a dedicated single-read 150-cycle Illumina NextSeq 550 flow cell. The study's processing was this. The immunoSEQ output contained only junctional sequences without quality scores, so filtering could not match that applied to full-length reads. To assign V/J genes and CDR3, sequences were annotated using PyIR, a Python wrapper for IgBLAST v1.9, with IMGT germline references. Reads with weak V/J assignments (E-value above 1e-6), missing CDR3, stop codons, out-of-frame junctions, or ambiguous translated residues were removed. V3J clonotypes were defined as sequences sharing an identical inferred V gene, J gene, and CDR3 amino acid sequence. The percentage overlap between two repertoires was calculated by dividing the number of shared unique clonotypes by the size of the smaller repertoire. Repertoire richness was assessed with RTK rarefaction, the Chao1 estimator, and Recon v2.1 estimates of unobserved clonotypes. Generation probabilities were computed with OLGA for all TCRbeta clonotypes obtained by the gDNA method from several donors. This is the immuneACCESS table as TCRdb keeps it, with only in-frame sequences that have V and J called. A part of the clones is gone; compared with another copy, unresolved V genes explain less than half, and the rest is unexplained. Clone size and V and J calls were adopted from that table, with D and trimming inferred from the DNA. For this sample the table gives around 700,000 clones, of which more than 70% were detected only once. The top ten clonotypes cover 1.8% of the sample.

Based on the germline V gene, the CDR1 and CDR2 sequences are SGHTA and FQGTGA. V loses 1 base, J loses 10 bases, and the germline ends lie 11 bases apart. The CDR3 runs 13 amino acids, cysteine and phenylalanine included. Just CDR3 DNA is preserved here, 39 bases in frame from base 1. The donors were healthy, HIV-negative adults with no recently reported acute infections or vaccinations. Every donor was a Caucasian adult living in Nashville, Tennessee, USA. Magnetic negative selection was used to enrich CD4+ T cells, after which naive cells were positively selected on CD45RA and the negative fraction became the memory subset. Blood was obtained by leukapheresis, after which PBMCs were separated by Ficoll-Histopaque density gradient centrifugation and cryopreserved in liquid nitrogen vapor phase. Analytical flow cytometry was used to check the purity and quantity of every magnetically sorted T cell population. Genomic DNA was isolated from every sorted fraction and measured by UV absorbance on a Nanodrop 2000c.

As concerns this clone: Its antigen is not yet known. Per-nucleotide qualities are absent, and no much larger clonotype sits a single base away.

The chain is made from TRBV7-3 and TRBJ1-5, with no reliable assignment of the D segment. This clonotype was obtained from a woman between 25 and 40 years old in good health. The sequenced sample consisted of memory CD4+ T cells sorted from blood. What this sample's cell subset or site label stands for: CD45RA-negative fraction. In nucleotide form, the sequence is TGTGCCAGCAGCTTAATGCCCCCGGGACCCCAGCATTTT. The translation is CASSLMPPGPQHF.